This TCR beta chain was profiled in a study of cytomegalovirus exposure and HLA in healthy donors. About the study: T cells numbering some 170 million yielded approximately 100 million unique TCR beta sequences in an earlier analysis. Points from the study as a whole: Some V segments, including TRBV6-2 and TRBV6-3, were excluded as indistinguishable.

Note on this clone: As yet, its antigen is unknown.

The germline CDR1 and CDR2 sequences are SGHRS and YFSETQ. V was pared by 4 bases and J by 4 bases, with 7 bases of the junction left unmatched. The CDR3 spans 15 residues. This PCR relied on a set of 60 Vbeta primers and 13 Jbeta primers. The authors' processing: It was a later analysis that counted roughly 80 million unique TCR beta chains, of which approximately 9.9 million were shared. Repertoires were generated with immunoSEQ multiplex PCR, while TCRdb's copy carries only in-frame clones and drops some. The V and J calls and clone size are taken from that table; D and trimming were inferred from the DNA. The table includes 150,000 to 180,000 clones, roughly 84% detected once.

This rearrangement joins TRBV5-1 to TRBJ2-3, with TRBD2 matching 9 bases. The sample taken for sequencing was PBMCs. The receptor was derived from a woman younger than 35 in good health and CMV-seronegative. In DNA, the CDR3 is TGCGCCAGCAGCGCCGGACTAGCGAATCCAGATACGCAGTATTTT. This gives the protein CASSAGLANPDTQYF.